This T cell receptor beta chain is from a study of beta chain features in type 1 diabetes. Study-wide results and caveats: Whether TCRB rearrangement is influenced by HLA type went unresolved here. Moderate yet significant TCRB CDR3 shortening was seen in Type 1 diabetes patients in all four CD4+ subsets. Lower insertion and higher deletion counts appeared at VDJ junctions in type 1 diabetes patients. Cells carrying high TCR expression could end up over-represented when cDNA is sequenced.

The V and J ends lost 7 bases and 0 bases, in that order; junction bases with no gene match: 10. The CDR3 length is 15 residues. Germline CDR1 SGHRS, CDR2 YFSETQ. With regard to this clone: What it binds is unknown.

Investigators reverse transcribed all isolated RNA, so they sequenced expressed TCRB transcripts. Repertoires were generated with immunoSEQ multiplex PCR, while TCRdb's copy carries only in-frame clones and drops some. The data show some 240,000 clones, roughly 16% seen once. The V gene is TRBV5-1, the J gene TRBJ2-7, with 7 bases lining up with TRBD2. The TCR originated in a man aged 25 to 45 with type 1 diabetes. The source material was naive CD4+ T cells from blood. The CDR3 nucleotides are TGCGCCAGCGCGGGCAGCGGGGTGAGCTCCTACGAGCAGTACTTC. Its protein is CASAGSGVSSYEQYF.